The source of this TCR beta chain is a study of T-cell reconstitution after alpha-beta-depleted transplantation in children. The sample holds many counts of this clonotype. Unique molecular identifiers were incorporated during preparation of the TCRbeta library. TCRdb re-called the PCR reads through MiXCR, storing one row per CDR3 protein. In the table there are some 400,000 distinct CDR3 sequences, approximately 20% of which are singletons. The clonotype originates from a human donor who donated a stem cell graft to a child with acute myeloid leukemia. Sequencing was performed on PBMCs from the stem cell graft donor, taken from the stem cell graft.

CDR3 residues: CSSMAHRDTQYF. As DNA, the CDR3 is TGCAGCTCAATGGCTCATCGGGATACGCAGTATTTT. This chain uses TRBV29-1 with TRBJ2-3; D is undetermined. V was trimmed by 8 bases and J by 6 bases, leaving 15 bases between them. The germline V gene has CDR1 SQVTM and CDR2 ANQGSEA. The CDR3 length is 12 residues.